Sequencing of this TCR beta chain was carried out in a study of CD8+CD57+ T cells in acquired aplastic anemia. Study-wide context: On average, sorted CD4+ and CD8+ cells gave approximately 3 ug of DNA.

Investigators profiled TCR beta VDJ and CDR3 from genomic DNA template. TCRdb passed the reads through MiXCR, listing each CDR3 protein once. The sample has some 170,000 distinct CDR3 sequences; 63% are singletons. Worth noting for this clonotype: The target antigen is unknown. The junction differs from germline at one of its ends, possibly a read error.

The patients chosen for sequencing had shown expansion of CD8+CD57+ cells (detected by flow cytometry). Blood was sampled before the patients had received any therapy. Study results and limitations: Between patients and controls, around 27 CD8+ CDR3 sequences were found in common. Statistical testing detected no significant gap in CD8+ Simpson's diversity between patients and controls.

Germline V CDR1 and CDR2: LGHNA, YNFKEQ. This CDR3 has 15 residues. V is TRBV4-2 and J is TRBJ2-4; 8 bases line up with TRBD2. The sequenced material came from sorted CD4+, CD8+, or CD8+CD57+ T cells (not recorded which) from PBMCs. The clonotype comes from a human donor with aplastic anemia. DNA of the CDR3: TGTGCCAGCAGCCAAGGGCGGGAGGCCACAAACATTCAGTACTTC. This gives the protein CASSQGREATNIQYF.